A single sample is the source of the 7 T cell receptor beta chains below, sequenced in a study of T cells in women clearing cervical HPV infection. Assay used: immunoSEQ multiplex PCR; TCRdb lists only in-frame clones, some missing. The listing contains about 39,000 clones. What was sequenced was blood buffy coat. The source is a woman between 18 and 69 years old with a cervical HPV16 infection that either progressed to CIN3+ or cleared (not recorded which).

Regarding this clone: The CDR3 is cut off 3 residues early in the read; its end comes from the germline J gene. The rearrangement links TRBV5-8 to TRBJ1-1; TRBD1 might be the D (6 bases). The CDR3 is 15 amino acids. Germline-derived CDR1 and CDR2 are SGHTS and YDEGEE. CDR3 protein: CASSGNAGGAREAFF. CDR3 DNA, as far as it was read: TGTGCCAGCAGCGGAAACGCCGGGGGGGCGCGAGAA.

On this clone: The sequence runs out 3 residues before the end of the CDR3; the remainder is reconstructed from the germline J gene. The chain employs TRBV5-4 and TRBJ2-1, with D unresolved. Trimming took 0 bases from V and 2 from J, leaving 9 bases between them. Germline V lookup: CDR1 SGHNT, CDR2 YYREEE (reference sequence). The CDR3 spans 15 residues. The covered CDR3 bases are TGTGCCAGCAGCTTGGCGTCCGGTACCTACAATGAG. Its translation: CASSLASGTYNE. The CDR3 reads in full as CASSLASGTYNEQFF.

As for this clone: The CDR3 end lies 3 residues beyond the end of the read and is filled in from the germline J gene. The chain combines TRBV20-1 with TRBJ2-7; 9 bases map to TRBD1. V shed 3 bases and J 3 bases; nucleotides not matched to a gene: 9. Germline V gene data show CDR1 as DFQATT and CDR2 as SNEGSKA (reference sequence). The CDR3 runs 15 residues. The CDR3 DNA, read in part, is TGCAGTGCTAGTTCCCAGCGGACAGGGGTCTACGAG. It yields the protein CSASSQRTGVYE. From start to end, the CDR3 is CSASSQRTGVYEQYF.

CDR3 amino acids: CASSEQTGAYGYTF. CDR3 bases read: TGTGCCAGCAGTGAACAAACAGGGGCCTATGGC. The V call is TRBV2, the J call TRBJ1-2, with 7 bases matching TRBD1. The read ends 3 residues early relative to the CDR3; the germline J gene fills the gap. Germline V CDR1 and CDR2: SNHLY, FYNNEI. This CDR3 region has 14 residues. V dropped 2 bases and J dropped 4; count of bases not matched to a gene: 4.

As regards this clone: The observed sequence ends 3 residues before the CDR3 terminus, with the missing tail filled in from the germline J gene. This rearrangement joins TRBV27 to TRBJ2-3; 7 nucleotides line up with TRBD1. The CDR3 runs to 16 residues. With 2 bases clipped from V and 0 bases from J, the junction kept 5 bases outside the gene matches. Germline-derived CDR1 and CDR2 are MNHEY and SMNVEV (reference sequence). The CDR3 reads CASSLNLGQSTDTQYF. The CDR3 bases that were read are TGTGCCAGCAGTTTAAATTTGGGACAGAGCACAGATACG.

A remark on this clone: With the read ending 3 residues before the CDR3 end, the germline J gene is used to fill in that end. This rearrangement joins TRBV2 to TRBJ2-1, with TRBD2 identical over 7 bases. Looked up from germline, CDR1 is SNHLY and CDR2 is FYNNEI. V shed 4 bases, J shed 5 bases, and the junction held 5 bases outside the gene matches. This CDR3 region has 14 residues. The CDR3 region is CASSALAEDNEQFF. CDR3 DNA (partial): TGTGCCAGCAGTGCGCTAGCGGAGGACAATGAG.

Worth noting for this clone: The read gets to within 3 residues of the CDR3 end, and the germline J gene fills in the rest. V gene TRBV19 combines with J gene TRBJ2-2; tentative D call: TRBD1 (5 bases). Germline assignment: CDR1 LNHDA and CDR2 SQIVND (reference sequence). CDR3 length equals 14 residues. The CDR3 DNA, read in part, is TGTGCCAGTAGTATGTACTCTGGGGCCAACGTG. Encoded protein: CASSMYSGANV. The CDR3 in full is CASSMYSGANVLFF.